Listed below are T cell receptor beta chains from one sample, sequenced in a study of blood T cells in healthy people across ages. From the 5' RACE reads, TCRdb called clonotypes with MiXCR, one entry per CDR3 protein. The sample lists about 2 million distinct CDR3 sequences, about 50% occurring once. The source material was blood. The receptors were gathered from a woman aged 35 to 49 in good health. The CDR3 runs from the conserved cysteine through the conserved F or W. The D gene is left open where the match is weak. Rows give clone size only sometimes, using once, few, many, or a class for an expanded clone.

size,D,J,V,DNA,CDR3
.,TRBD1,TRBJ1-2,TRBV12-3/TRBV12-4,TGTGCCAGCAGTTCCCAGGGGGCGCGTTATGGCTACACCTTC,CASSSQGARYGYTF
once,TRBD1,TRBJ2-1,TRBV6-6,TGTGCCAGCAGCAAAAGGGACAGGGTCTCCAATGAGCAGTTCTTC,CASSKRDRVSNEQFF
few,.,TRBJ2-1,TRBV29-1,TGCAGCGCCCTCTTTGCCCCCCCTGGGGAGCAGTTCTTC,CSALFAPPGEQFF
once,TRBD1,TRBJ2-3,TRBV24-1,TGTGCCACTGCTGACAGGGTTACCATGGATACGCAGTATTTT,CATADRVTMDTQYF
.,TRBD1,TRBJ2-3,TRBV20-1,TGCAGTGCTCGACGACAGGGGGGAGATACGCAGTATTTT,CSARRQGGDTQYF
many,.,TRBJ2-7,TRBV10-3,TGTGCCATCAGTGGGGGGAGAGCCGAGCAGTACTTC,CAISGGRAEQYF
.,TRBD1,TRBJ1-2,TRBV4-3,TGCGCCAGCAGCCAAGAAGCGATAGGACAGGGGGCGCGAGGCTACACCTTC,CASSQEAIGQGARGYTF
.,.,TRBJ2-3,TRBV28,TGTGCCAGCAGTTTAATTTACGGTTGGGGGGCCCCACAACTCACAGATACGCAGTATTTT,CASSLIYGWGAPQLTDTQYF
once,TRBD1,TRBJ1-5,TRBV6-2/TRBV6-3,TGTGCCAGCACTGGACAGGGCAGCAATCAGCCCCAGCATTTT,CASTGQGSNQPQHF
.,TRBD1,TRBJ2-6,TRBV5-6,TGTGCCAGCAGCTTCGGTGACAGGGGGCCCTCTGGGGCCAACGTCCTGACTTTC,CASSFGDRGPSGANVLTF
.,TRBD1,TRBJ2-7,TRBV5-1,TGCGCCAGCAGCTCCAGGACAGGGGGTAAAGCCTACGAGCAGTACTTC,CASSSRTGGKAYEQYF
.,.,TRBJ2-7,TRBV5-4,TGTGCCAGCACCGCAATAGGGACTTACGAGCAGTACTTC,CASTAIGTYEQYF
.,.,TRBJ2-7,TRBV12-3/TRBV12-4,TGTGCCAGCAGTTTCACGGGGGCTAGGGGCGAGCAGTACTTC,CASSFTGARGEQYF
.,.,TRBJ1-6,TRBV7-8,TGTGCCAGCAGCGTTCCAGGGGATTCACCCCTCCACTTT,CASSVPGDSPLHF
few,.,TRBJ2-3,TRBV15,TGTGCCACCAGCAGAGATCGGAGGCTAGCTGGCGATACGCAGTATTTT,CATSRDRRLAGDTQYF
few,TRBD2,TRBJ2-7,TRBV7-2,TGTGCCAGCAGCTTAGGTAGCGGGCTTAGAGAGCAGTACTTC,CASSLGSGLREQYF
.,TRBD1,TRBJ1-2,TRBV6-2/TRBV6-3,TGTGCCAGCAGTCACGACCGCGGACAGGGGACTAATGGCTACACCTTC,CASSHDRGQGTNGYTF
.,.,TRBJ1-2,TRBV6-6,TGTGCCAGCAGTTACGACAGGAATAACTATGGCTACACCTTC,CASSYDRNNYGYTF
.,.,TRBJ1-5,TRBV28,TGTGCCAGCAGTTTACCCTCGGATAATCAGCCCCAGCATTTT,CASSLPSDNQPQHF
.,TRBD2,TRBJ2-1,TRBV20-1,TGCAGTGCCCCAGCGGGGAGCTCCTACAATGAGCAGTTCTTC,CSAPAGSSYNEQFF
.,.,TRBJ1-1,TRBV15,TGTGCCACCAGCAGCCAACCCCGGGGCTCGAGAGAAGCTTTCTTT,CATSSQPRGSREAFF
few,TRBD1,TRBJ2-7,TRBV7-6,TGTGCCAGCAGCTCATCCGAAGGGACAGGGCTTATCTACGAGCAGTACTTC,CASSSSEGTGLIYEQYF
many,TRBD2,TRBJ2-5,TRBV7-2,TGTGCCAGCAGCTTAGGGTTGGGTAGCGGGGAAGAGACCCAGTACTTC,CASSLGLGSGEETQYF
.,TRBD1,TRBJ2-1,TRBV19,TGTGCCAGTACCTTACAGGGGGCTTTCAACAATGAGCAGTTCTTC,CASTLQGAFNNEQFF
once,TRBD2,TRBJ2-3,TRBV4-2,TGTGCCAGCAGCCAAGAGGCTAGCGGGGGGGGAGATACGCAGTATTTT,CASSQEASGGGDTQYF
.,.,TRBJ2-7,TRBV9,TGTGCCAGCAGCGTAGCCTCCGGCACCATCTACGAGCAGTACTTC,CASSVASGTIYEQYF
.,TRBD1,TRBJ1-1,TRBV6-2/TRBV6-3,TGTGCCAGCATTAACCGGGGACAGGGGGCCTCCCTACATCACACTGAAGCTTTCTTT,CASINRGQGASLHHTEAFF
.,.,TRBJ1-2,TRBV6-6,TGTGTCAGCAGTGACCAGGGCAGCTATGGCTACACCTTC,CVSSDQGSYGYTF
.,TRBD1,TRBJ1-4,TRBV29-1,TGCAGCGTTGCGGGACAGGGGGCCAGTGGTGAAAAACTGTTTTTT,CSVAGQGASGEKLFF